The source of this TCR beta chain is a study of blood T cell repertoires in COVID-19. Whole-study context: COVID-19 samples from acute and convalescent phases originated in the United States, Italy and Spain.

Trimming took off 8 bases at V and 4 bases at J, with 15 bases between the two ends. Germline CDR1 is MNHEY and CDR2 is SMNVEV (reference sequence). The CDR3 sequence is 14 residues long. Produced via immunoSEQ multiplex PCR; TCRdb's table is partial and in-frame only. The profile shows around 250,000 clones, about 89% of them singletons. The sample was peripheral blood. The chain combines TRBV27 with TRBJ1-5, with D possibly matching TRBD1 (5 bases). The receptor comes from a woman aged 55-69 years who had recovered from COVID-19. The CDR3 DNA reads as TGTGCCAGCTCCCCAGGACAACTAAATCAGCCCCAGCATTTT. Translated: CASSPGQLNQPQHF.